This T cell receptor (beta chain) was found in a study of PD-L1 blockade in urothelial cancer. Indicated time point: pretreatment peripheral blood. Profiled with immunoSEQ multiplex PCR; TCRdb holds only in-frame clones, not every one. The sample records tens of thousands of clones, around 90% being singletons. The CDR3 is 16 residues long. Germline CDR1 SGHAT, CDR2 FQNNGV. V lost 5 bases to trimming and J lost 2 bases; unmatched junction nucleotides: 10. This receptor was obtained from a man aged 60 to 75 with urothelial cancer. The sequenced sample was PBMCs, obtained around atezolizumab (anti-PD-L1) treatment. The V call is TRBV11-2, the J call TRBJ2-5; 8 positions agree with TRBD2. This CDR3 is CASSLSLASGQETQYF. The CDR3 DNA follows: TGTGCCAGCAGCCTCTCATTGGCTAGCGGGCAAGAGACCCAGTACTTC.